The source of this T cell receptor (beta chain) is a study of control samples from healthy donors and cancer patients. TCRdb keeps only in-frame clones here, not all; method: immunoSEQ multiplex PCR. The top ten hold roughly 8.7% of the sample, which has some 140,000 clones, 70% to 90% seen once. Germline CDR1 SNHLY, CDR2 FYNNEI. CDR3 size: 14 residues. J was trimmed by 8 bases and V by 7 bases; bases with no gene match: 9. This TCR came from a woman aged 25-40 years in good health. Sequenced input: blood. The chain links TRBV2 to TRBJ1-3; TRBD1 matches at 9 bases. The chain's CDR3 is CASTEGTGLDTIYF. The DNA for the CDR3 is TGTGCCAGCACCGAAGGGACAGGGTTAGACACCATATATTTT. The complete variable domain, with remaining parts taken from reference TRBV2 and TRBJ1-3, reads EPEVTQTPSHQVTQMGQEVILRCVPISNHLYFYWYRQILGQKVEFLVSFYNNEISEKSEIFDDQFSVERPDGSNFTLKIRSTKLEDSAMYFCASTEGTGLDTIYFGEGSWLTVV.